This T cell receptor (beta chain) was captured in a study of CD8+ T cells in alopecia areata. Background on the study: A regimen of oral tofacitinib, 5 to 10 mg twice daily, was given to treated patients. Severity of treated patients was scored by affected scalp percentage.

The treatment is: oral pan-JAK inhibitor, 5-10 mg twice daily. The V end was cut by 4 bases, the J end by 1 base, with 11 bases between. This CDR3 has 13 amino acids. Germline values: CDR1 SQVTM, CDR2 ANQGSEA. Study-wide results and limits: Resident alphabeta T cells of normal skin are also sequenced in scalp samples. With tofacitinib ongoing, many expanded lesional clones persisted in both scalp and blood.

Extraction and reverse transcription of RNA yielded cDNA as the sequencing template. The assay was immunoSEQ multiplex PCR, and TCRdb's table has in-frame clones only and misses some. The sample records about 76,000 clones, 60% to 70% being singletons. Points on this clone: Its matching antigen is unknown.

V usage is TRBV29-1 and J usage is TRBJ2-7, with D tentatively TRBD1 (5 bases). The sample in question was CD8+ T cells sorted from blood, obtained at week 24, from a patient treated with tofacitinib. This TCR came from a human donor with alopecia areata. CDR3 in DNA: TGCAGCGTTGGCAGGGAAGTATCCTACGAGCAGTACTTC. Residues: CSVGREVSYEQYF.